This T cell receptor (beta chain) was captured by sequencing in a study of cytomegalovirus exposure and HLA in healthy donors. Overall study context: Genotyping of 300 to 450 donors showed that approximately 83% belonged to the Caucasian-associated ancestry cluster. Study observations and caveats: Several of the most significant clusters appeared linked to common viral pathogens, based on a later analysis. Most CMV-associated TCR beta chains were later found to appear HLA-restricted.

PCR was performed using 60 Vbeta and 13 Jbeta primers. Sequencing used immunoSEQ multiplex PCR; TCRdb keeps in-frame clones, though not all of them. The table includes approximately 150,000 clones, 80% detected once. Regarding this clone: Its specificity is unknown.

What was sequenced was PBMCs. The source is a woman between 45 and 60 years old in good health and CMV-seronegative.

The CDR3 region is CASSLHRTGITGELFF. CDR3 DNA sequence: TGTGCCAGCAGCTTGCACAGGACAGGGATCACCGGGGAGCTGTTTTTT. The chain is built from TRBV7-8 and TRBJ2-2; 8 nucleotides align to TRBD1. CDR1 SGHVS and CDR2 FQNEAQ come from the germline V gene. With 3 bases clipped from V and 4 bases from J, the junction kept 7 bases outside the gene matches. CDR3 length: 16 amino acids.